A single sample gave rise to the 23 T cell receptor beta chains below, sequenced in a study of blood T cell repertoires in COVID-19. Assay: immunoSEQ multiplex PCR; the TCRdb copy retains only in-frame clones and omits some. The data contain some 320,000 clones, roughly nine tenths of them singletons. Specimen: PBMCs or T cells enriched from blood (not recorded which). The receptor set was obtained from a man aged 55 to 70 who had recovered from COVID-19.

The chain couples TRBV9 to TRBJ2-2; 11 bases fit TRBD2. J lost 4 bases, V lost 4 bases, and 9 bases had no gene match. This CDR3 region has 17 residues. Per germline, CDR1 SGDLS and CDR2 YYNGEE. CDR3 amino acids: CASSNRLAGPATGELFF. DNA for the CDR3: TGTGCCAGCAGCAACCGACTAGCGGGGCCGGCCACCGGGGAGCTGTTTTTT.

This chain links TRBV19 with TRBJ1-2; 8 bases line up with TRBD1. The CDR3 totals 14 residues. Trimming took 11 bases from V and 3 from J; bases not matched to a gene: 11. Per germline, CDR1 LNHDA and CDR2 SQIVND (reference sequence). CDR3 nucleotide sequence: TGTGCCGGGAAAAAAGGACAGGGCGACTATGGCTACACCTTC. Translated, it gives CAGKKGQGDYGYTF.

CDR3 in amino acids: CAISESRGARSDTQYF. Here the CDR3 DNA reads TGTGCCATCAGTGAGTCGCGGGGGGCACGTTCAGATACGCAGTATTTT. The chain couples TRBV10-3 to TRBJ2-3; 8 nucleotides align to TRBD2. Germline V CDR1 and CDR2: ENHRY, SYGVKD. V trimming: 0 bases; J trimming: 4 bases; junction bases outside the gene matches: 6. The CDR3 is made up of 16 amino acids.

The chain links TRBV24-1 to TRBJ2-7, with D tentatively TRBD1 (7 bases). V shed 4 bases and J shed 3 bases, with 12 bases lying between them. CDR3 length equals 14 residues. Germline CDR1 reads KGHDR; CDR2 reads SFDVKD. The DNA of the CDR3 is TGTGCCACCAGTGAGCGGGACAGAGACTACGAGCAGTACTTC. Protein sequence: CATSERDRDYEQYF.

The CDR3 reads CASSLGYGGRETQYF. The CDR3 DNA is TGTGCCAGCAGCTTAGGGTATGGGGGGAGGGAGACCCAGTACTTC. The chain recombines TRBV11-2 with TRBJ2-5; the D gene is possibly TRBD2 (6 bases). V lost 1 base and J lost 5, with 14 bases in between. The CDR3 sequence is 15 residues long. The germline CDR1 and CDR2 sequences are SGHAT and FQNNGV. Supplemented by reference TRBV11-2 and TRBJ2-5, the full variable domain reads EAGVAQSPRYKIIEKRQSVAFWCNPISGHATLYWYQQILGQGPKLLIQFQNNGVVDDSQLPKDRFSAERLKGVDSTLKIQPAKLEDSAVYLCASSLGYGGRETQYFGPGTRLLVL.

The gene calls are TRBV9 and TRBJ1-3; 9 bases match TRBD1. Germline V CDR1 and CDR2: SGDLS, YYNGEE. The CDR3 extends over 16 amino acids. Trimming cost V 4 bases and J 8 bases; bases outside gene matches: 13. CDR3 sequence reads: CASSPRDRAILDTIYF. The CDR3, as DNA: TGTGCCAGCAGCCCCAGGGACAGGGCAATCCTGGACACCATATATTTT.

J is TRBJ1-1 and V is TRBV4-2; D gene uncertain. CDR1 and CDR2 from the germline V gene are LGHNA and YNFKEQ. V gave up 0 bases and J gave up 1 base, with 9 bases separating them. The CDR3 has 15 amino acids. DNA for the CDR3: TGTGCCAGCAGCCAAGAGGTCAGATCGAACACTGAAGCTTTCTTT. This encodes CASSQEVRSNTEAFF.

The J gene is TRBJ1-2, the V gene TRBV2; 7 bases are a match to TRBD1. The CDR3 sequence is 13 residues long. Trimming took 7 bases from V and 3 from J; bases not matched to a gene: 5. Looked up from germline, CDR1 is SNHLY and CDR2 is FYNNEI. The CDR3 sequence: CASKAGTDYGYTF. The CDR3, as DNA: TGTGCCAGCAAGGCGGGGACAGACTATGGCTACACCTTC.

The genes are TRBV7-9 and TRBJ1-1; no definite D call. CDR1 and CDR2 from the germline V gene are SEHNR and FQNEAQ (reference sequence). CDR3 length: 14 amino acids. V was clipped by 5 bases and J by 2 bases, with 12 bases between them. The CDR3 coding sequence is TGTGCCAGCAGCGACAAGTTTCCAAACACTGAAGCTTTCTTT. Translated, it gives CASSDKFPNTEAFF.

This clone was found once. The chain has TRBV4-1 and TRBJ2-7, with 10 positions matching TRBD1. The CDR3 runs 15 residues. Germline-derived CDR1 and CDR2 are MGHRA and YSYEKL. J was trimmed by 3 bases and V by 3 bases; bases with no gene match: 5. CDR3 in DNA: TGCGCCAGCAGCCAGGGGACAGGGGCGGTCTACGAGCAGTACTTC. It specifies CASSQGTGAVYEQYF.

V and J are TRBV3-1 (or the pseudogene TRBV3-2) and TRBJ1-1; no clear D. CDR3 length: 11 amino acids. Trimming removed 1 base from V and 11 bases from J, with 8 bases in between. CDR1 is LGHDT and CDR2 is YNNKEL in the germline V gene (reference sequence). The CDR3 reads CASSQAQFAFF. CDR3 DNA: TGTGCCAGCAGCCAAGCACAGTTTGCTTTCTTT.

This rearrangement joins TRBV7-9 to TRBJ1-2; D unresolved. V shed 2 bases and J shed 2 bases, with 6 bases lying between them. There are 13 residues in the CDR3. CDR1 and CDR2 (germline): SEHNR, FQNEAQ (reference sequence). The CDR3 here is CASSLYSNYGYTF. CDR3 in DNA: TGTGCCAGCAGCTTATACTCCAACTATGGCTACACCTTC. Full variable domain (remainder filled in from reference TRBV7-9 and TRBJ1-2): DTGVSQNPRHKITKRGQNVTFRCDPISEHNRLYWYRQTLGQGPEFLTYFQNEAQLEKSRLLSDRFSAERPKGSFSTLEIQRTEQGDSAMYLCASSLYSNYGYTFGSGTRLTVV.

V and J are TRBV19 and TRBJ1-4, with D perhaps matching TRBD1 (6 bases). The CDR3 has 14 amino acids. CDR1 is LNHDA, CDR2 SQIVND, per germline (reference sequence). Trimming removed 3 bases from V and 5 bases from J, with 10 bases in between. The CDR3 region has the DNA TGTGCCAGTAGTATCGCCGGACAGAATGAAAAACTGTTTTTT. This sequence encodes CASSIAGQNEKLFF.

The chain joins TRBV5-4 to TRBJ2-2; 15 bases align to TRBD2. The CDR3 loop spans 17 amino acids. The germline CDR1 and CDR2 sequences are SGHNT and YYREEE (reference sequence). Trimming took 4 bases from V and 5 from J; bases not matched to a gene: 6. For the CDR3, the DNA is TGTGCCAGCAGCCTCGGACTAGCGGGAGGGGGTACCGGGGAGCTGTTTTTT. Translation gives CASSLGLAGGGTGELFF.

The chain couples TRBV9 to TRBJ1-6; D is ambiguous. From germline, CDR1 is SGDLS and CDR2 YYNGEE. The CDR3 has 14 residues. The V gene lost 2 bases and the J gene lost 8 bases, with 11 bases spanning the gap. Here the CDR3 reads CASSVGRRDSPLHF. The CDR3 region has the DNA TGTGCCAGCAGCGTTGGCCGACGGGATTCACCCCTCCACTTT.

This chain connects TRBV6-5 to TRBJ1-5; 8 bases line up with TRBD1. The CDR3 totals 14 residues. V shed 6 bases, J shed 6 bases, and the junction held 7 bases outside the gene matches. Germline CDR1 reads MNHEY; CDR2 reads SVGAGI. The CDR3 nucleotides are TGTGCCAGCAGCCCAGGGGGCTTGATTCAGCCCCAGCATTTT. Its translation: CASSPGGLIQPQHF.

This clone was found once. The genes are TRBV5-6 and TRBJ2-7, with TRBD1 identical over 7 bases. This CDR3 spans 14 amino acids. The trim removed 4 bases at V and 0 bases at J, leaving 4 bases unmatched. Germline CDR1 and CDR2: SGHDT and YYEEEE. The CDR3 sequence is CASSLGQVSYEQYF. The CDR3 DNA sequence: TGTGCCAGCAGCCTCGGACAGGTCTCCTACGAGCAGTACTTC.

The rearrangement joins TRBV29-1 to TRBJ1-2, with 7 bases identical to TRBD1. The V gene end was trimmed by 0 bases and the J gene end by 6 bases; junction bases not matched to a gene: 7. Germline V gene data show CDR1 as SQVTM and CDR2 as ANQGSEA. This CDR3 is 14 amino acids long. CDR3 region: CSVEDRRQGDGYTF. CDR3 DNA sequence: TGCAGCGTTGAAGATCGTCGGCAGGGGGATGGCTACACCTTC.

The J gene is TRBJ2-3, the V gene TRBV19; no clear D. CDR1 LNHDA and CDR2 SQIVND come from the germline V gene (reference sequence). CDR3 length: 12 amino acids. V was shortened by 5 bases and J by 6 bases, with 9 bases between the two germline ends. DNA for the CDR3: TGTGCCAGTAGTCCCACTGCGGATACGCAGTATTTT. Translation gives CASSPTADTQYF.

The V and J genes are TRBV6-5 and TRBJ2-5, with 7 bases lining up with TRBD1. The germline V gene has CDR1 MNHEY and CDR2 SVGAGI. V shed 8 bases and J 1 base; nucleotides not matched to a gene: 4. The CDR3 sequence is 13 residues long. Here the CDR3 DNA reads TGTGCCAGCGGAGACAGGGTCCAAGAGACCCAGTACTTC. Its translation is CASGDRVQETQYF.

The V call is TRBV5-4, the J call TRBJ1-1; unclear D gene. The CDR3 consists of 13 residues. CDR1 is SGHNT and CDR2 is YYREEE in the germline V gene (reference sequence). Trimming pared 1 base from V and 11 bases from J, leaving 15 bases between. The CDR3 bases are TGTGCCAGCAGCTTGTGGGCCTCCAGCGGGGCTTTCTTT. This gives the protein CASSLWASSGAFF. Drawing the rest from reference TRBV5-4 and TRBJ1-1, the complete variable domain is ETGVTQSPTHLIKTRGQQVTLRCSSQSGHNTVSWYQQALGQGPQFIFQYYREEENGRGNFPPRFSGLQFPNYSSELNVNALELDDSALYLCASSLWASSGAFFGQGTRLTVV.

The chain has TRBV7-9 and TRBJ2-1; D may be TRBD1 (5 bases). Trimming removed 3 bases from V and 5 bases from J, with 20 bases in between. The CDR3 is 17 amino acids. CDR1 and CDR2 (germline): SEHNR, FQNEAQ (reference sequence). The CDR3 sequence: CASSFGQGFEVHNEQFF. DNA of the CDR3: TGTGCCAGCAGCTTCGGTCAGGGATTCGAGGTTCACAATGAGCAGTTCTTC.

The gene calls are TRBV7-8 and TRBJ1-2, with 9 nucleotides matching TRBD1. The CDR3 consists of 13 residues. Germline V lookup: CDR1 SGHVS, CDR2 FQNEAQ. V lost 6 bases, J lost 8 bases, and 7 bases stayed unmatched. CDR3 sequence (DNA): TGTGCCAGCAGAGGACAGGGGAGGTACGGCTACACCTTC. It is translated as CASRGQGRYGYTF.